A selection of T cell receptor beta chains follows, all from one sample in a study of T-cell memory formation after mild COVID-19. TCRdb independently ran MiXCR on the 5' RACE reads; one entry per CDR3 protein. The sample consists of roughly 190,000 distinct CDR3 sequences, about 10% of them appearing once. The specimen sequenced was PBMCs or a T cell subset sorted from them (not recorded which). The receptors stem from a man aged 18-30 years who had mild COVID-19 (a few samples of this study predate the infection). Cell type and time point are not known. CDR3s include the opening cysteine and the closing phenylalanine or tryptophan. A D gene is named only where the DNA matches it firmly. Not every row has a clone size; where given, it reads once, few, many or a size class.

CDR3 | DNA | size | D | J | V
CASSQGLPVGRSSGANVLTF | TGTGCCAGCAGCCAAGGACTCCCCGTGGGCCGCAGTTCTGGGGCCAACGTCCTGACTTTC | few | - | TRBJ2-6 | TRBV4-2
CASSWGIVGEQFF | TGTGCCAGCAGCTGGGGTATTGTTGGTGAGCAGTTCTTC | - | - | TRBJ2-1 | TRBV5-5
CASSPSAGSGNTIYF | TGTGCCAGCAGCCCGAGCGCGGGCTCTGGAAACACCATATATTTT | - | - | TRBJ1-3 | TRBV14
CASGEGGAQETQYF | TGTGCCAGCGGGGAGGGGGGGGCCCAAGAGACCCAGTACTTC | - | - | TRBJ2-5 | TRBV4-2
CASSRGIGDTQYF | TGCGCCAGCAGCCGCGGGATTGGAGATACGCAGTATTTT | many | - | TRBJ2-3 | TRBV5-1
CAIGTVGDTQYF | TGTGCCATCGGGACCGTGGGAGATACGCAGTATTTT | few | - | TRBJ2-3 | TRBV6-6
CSVAELGDPPVGFF | TGCAGCGTCGCGGAGCTAGGGGACCCGCCGGTGGGGTTCTTC | - | - | TRBJ2-1 | TRBV29-1
CASSLGTDHSPLHF | TGCGCCAGCAGCTTAGGGACAGATCATTCACCCCTCCACTTT | many | TRBD1 | TRBJ1-6 | TRBV5-1
CASSPRGSQATDTQYF | TGTGCCAGCAGCCCCCGTGGGAGCCAGGCGACAGATACGCAGTATTTT | - | - | TRBJ2-3 | TRBV5-5
CASSPGVAGSRTDTQYF | TGTGCCAGCAGCCCTGGGGTAGCGGGGTCTCGCACAGATACGCAGTATTTT | - | TRBD2 | TRBJ2-3 | TRBV7-9
CACESSGNTIYF | TGTGCCTGCGAAAGCTCTGGAAACACCATATATTTT | - | - | TRBJ1-3 | TRBV30
CASSYGGGHLYEQYF | TGTGCCAGCAGTTACGGAGGCGGCCACTTATACGAGCAGTACTTC | few | - | TRBJ2-7 | TRBV6-5
CASSLRQNYNSPLHF | TGTGCCAGCAGTCTCCGACAGAATTATAATTCACCCCTCCACTTT | few | - | TRBJ1-6 | TRBV12-3/TRBV12-4
CSARRTGNEKLFF | TGCAGTGCTAGACGGACAGGGAATGAAAAACTGTTTTTT | few | TRBD1 | TRBJ1-4 | TRBV20-1
CASSWGTGGDNQPQHF | TGTGCCAGCAGTTGGGGGACAGGGGGAGACAATCAGCCCCAGCATTTT | few | TRBD1 | TRBJ1-5 | TRBV6-6
CASSAQTGAGTDTQYF | TGTGCCAGCAGTGCCCAAACAGGGGCGGGAACAGATACGCAGTATTTT | few | - | TRBJ2-3 | TRBV25-1